Listed here is a single T cell receptor beta chain. This record comes from a study of blood T cell repertoires in COVID-19. Study at large: Acute and convalescent COVID-19 specimens originated in the United States, Italy and Spain. T cells, B-cell-depleted T cells, or PBMCs provided the cDNA or gDNA that served as material.

Methods used by the authors: Amplification of reference gene primers was used by the study to estimate nucleated cell counts. The data were produced by immunoSEQ multiplex PCR, yet TCRdb's version contains in-frame clones alone and is incomplete. The D gene and trimming were derived from the DNA, and the V and J assignments and clone size from that table. The data show under 150,000 clones, 85% seen once. The length of the CDR3 is 13 residues. V dropped 6 bases and J dropped 4; count of bases not matched to a gene: 3. The sample taken for sequencing was peripheral blood. The V and J genes are TRBV12-3 or TRBV12-4 and TRBJ1-5; the match to TRBD1 covers 7 bases. The receptor was isolated from a human donor in a cohort sampled during active COVID-19. The DNA for the CDR3 is TGTGCCAGCAGACCGACAGGGAATCAGCCCCAGCATTTT. It yields the protein CASRPTGNQPQHF.